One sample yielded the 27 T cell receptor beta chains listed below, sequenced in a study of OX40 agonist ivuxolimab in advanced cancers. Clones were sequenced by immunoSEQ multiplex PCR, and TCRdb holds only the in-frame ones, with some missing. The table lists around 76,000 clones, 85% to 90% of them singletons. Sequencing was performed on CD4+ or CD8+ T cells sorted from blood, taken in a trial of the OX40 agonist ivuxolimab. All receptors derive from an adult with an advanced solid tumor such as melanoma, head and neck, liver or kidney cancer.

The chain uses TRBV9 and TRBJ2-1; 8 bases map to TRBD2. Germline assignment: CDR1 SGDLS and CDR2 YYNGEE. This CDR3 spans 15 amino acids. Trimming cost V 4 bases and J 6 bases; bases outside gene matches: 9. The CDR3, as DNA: TGTGCCAGCAGCCCCCATAGCGGGGTCCCCAATGAGCAGTTCTTC. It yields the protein CASSPHSGVPNEQFF.

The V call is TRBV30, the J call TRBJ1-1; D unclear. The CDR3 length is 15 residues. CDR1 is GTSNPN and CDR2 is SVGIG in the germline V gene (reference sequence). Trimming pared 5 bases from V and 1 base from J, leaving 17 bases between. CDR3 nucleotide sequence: TGTGCCTGGTACCCGATGGTGGATCAGAACACTGAAGCTTTCTTT. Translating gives CAWYPMVDQNTEAFF.

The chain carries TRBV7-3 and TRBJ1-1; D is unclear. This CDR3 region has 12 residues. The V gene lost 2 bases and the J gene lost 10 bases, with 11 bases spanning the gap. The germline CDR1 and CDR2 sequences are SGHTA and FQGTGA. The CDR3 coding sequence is TGTGCCAGCAGCTTAGGTGAGATGGGAGCTTTCTTT. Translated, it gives CASSLGEMGAFF.

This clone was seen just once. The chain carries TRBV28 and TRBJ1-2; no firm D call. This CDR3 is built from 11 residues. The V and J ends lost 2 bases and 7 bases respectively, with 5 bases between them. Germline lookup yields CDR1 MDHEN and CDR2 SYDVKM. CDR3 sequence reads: CASSLIGGYTF. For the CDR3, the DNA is TGTGCCAGCAGTTTAATTGGTGGCTACACCTTC.

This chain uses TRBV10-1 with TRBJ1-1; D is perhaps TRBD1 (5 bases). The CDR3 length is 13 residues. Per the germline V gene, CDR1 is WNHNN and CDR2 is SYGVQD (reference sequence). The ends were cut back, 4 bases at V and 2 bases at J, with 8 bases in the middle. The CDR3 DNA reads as TGCGCCAGCAGTGGACAGATAAACACTGAAGCTTTCTTT. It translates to CASSGQINTEAFF.

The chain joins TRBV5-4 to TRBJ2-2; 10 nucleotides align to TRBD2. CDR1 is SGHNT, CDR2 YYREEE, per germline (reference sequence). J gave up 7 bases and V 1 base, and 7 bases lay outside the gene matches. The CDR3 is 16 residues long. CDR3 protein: CASSLTASGRGGELFF. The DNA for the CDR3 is TGTGCCAGCAGCTTGACGGCTAGCGGGAGAGGCGGGGAGCTGTTTTTT.

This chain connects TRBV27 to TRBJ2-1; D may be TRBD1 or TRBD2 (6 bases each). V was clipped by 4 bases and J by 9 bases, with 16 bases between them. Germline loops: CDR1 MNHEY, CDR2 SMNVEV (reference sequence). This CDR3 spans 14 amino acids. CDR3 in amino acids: CASSSADRRGEQFF. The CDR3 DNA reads TGTGCCAGCAGTTCAGCCGACAGGCGGGGTGAGCAGTTCTTC.

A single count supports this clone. In DNA form, the CDR3 reads TGTGCCAGCAGTTACAGGGGCCCCTACAATGAGCAGTTCTTC. Encoded protein: CASSYRGPYNEQFF. The chain couples TRBV27 to TRBJ2-1, with 7 bases aligning to TRBD1. CDR1 MNHEY and CDR2 SMNVEV come from the germline V gene (reference sequence). This CDR3 spans 14 amino acids. V lost 4 bases, J lost 2 bases, and 2 bases stayed unmatched.

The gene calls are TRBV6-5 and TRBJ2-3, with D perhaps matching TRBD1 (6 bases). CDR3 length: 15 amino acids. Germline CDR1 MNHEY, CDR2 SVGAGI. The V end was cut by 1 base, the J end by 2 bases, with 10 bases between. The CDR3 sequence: CASSYLGQITDTQYF. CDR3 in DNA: TGTGCCAGCAGTTACTTAGGACAGATCACAGATACGCAGTATTTT.

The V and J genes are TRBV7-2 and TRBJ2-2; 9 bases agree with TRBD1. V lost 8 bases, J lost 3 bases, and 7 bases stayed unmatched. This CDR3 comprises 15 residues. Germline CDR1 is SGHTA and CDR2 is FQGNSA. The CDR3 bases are TGTGCCAGCCCGTCGGGGACAGGGCACACCGGGGAGCTGTTTTTT. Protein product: CASPSGTGHTGELFF.

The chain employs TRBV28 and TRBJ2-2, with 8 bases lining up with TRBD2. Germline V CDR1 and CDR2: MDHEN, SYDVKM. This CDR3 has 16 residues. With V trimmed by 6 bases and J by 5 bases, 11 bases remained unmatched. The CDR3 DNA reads TGTGCCAGCAGCCCTACTAGCGGAGGGGGGACCGGGGAGCTGTTTTTT. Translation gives CASSPTSGGGTGELFF.

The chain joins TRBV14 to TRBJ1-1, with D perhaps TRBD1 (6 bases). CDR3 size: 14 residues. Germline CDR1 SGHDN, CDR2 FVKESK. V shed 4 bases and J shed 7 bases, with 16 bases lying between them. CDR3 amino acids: CASSPPNRVHEAFF. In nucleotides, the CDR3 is TGTGCCAGCAGCCCTCCAAACAGGGTTCATGAAGCTTTCTTT.

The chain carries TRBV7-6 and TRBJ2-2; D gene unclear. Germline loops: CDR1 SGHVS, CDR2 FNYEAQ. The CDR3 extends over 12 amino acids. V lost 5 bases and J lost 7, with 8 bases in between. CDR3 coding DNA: TGTGCCAGCAGCAATGTGGGCGGGGAGCTGTTTTTT. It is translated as CASSNVGGELFF.

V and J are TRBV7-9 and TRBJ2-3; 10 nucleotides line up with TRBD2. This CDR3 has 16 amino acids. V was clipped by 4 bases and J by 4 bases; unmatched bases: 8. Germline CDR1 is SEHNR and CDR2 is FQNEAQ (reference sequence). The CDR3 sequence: CASSWHLAGASDTQYF. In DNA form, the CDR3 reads TGTGCCAGCAGCTGGCATCTAGCGGGAGCGTCAGATACGCAGTATTTT.

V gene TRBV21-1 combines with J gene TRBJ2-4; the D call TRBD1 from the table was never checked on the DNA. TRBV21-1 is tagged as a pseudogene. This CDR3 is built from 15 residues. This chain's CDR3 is CASSKGGSYINIQYF. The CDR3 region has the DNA TGTGCCAGCAGCAAAGGGGGCAGCTATATTAACATTCAGTACTTC.

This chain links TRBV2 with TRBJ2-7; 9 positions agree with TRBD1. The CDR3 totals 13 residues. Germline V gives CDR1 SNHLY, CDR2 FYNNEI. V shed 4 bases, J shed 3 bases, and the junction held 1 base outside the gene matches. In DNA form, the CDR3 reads TGTGCCAGCAGTGTGACAGGGGGCTACGAGCAGTACTTC. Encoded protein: CASSVTGGYEQYF.

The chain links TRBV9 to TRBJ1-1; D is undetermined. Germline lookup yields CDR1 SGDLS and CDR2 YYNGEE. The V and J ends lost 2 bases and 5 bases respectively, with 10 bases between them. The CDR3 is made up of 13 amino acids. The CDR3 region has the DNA TGTGCCAGCAGCGTTGAGGGTGTAACTGAAGCTTTCTTT. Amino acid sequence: CASSVEGVTEAFF.

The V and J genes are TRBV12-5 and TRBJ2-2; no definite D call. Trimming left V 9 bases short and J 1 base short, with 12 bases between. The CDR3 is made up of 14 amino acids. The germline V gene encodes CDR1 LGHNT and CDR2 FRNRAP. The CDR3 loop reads CASGRQENTGELFF. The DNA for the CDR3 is TGTGCTAGCGGGCGGCAGGAGAACACCGGGGAGCTGTTTTTT. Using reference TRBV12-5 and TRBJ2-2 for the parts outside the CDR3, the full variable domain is DARVTQTPRHKVTEMGQEVTMRCQPILGHNTVFWYRQTMMQGLELLAYFRNRAPLDDSGMPKDRFSAEMPDATLATLKIQPSEPRDSAVYFCASGRQENTGELFFGEGSRLTVL.

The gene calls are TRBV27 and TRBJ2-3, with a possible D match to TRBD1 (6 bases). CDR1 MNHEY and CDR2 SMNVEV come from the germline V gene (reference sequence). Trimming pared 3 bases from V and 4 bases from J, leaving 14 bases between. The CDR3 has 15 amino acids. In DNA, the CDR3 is TGTGCCAGCAGTTTGCTTCGACCAGGGGCAGATACGCAGTATTTT. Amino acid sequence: CASSLLRPGADTQYF.

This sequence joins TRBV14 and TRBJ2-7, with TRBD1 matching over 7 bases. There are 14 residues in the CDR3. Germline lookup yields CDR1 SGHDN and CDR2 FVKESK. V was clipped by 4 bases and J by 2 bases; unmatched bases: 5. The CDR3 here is CASSPWGTAYEQYF. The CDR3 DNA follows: TGTGCCAGCAGCCCTTGGGGGACAGCCTACGAGCAGTACTTC.

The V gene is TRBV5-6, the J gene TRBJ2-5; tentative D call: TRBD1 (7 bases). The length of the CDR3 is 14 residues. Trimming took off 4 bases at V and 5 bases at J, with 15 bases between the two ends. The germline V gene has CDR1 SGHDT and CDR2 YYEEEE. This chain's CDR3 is CASSGGTAGETQYF. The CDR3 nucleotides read TGTGCCAGCAGCGGCGGGACAGCAGGGGAGACCCAGTACTTC.

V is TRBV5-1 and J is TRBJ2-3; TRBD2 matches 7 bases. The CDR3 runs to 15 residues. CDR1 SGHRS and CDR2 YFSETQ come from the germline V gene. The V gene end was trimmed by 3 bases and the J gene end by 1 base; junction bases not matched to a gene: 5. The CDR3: CASSSTLAGTDTQYF. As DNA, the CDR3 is TGCGCCAGCAGCTCAACCCTAGCGGGCACAGATACGCAGTATTTT.

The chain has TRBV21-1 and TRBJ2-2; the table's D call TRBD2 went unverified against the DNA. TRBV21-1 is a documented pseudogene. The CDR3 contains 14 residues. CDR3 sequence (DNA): TGTGCCAGGGGACTAGCGGGAGATAGTGGGGAGCTGTTTTTT. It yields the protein CARGLAGDSGELFF.

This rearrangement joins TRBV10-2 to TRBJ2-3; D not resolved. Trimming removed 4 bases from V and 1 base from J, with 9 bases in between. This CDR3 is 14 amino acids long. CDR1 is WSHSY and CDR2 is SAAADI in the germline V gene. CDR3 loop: CASSVRRGTDTQYF. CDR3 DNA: TGCGCCAGCAGTGTGAGACGGGGCACAGATACGCAGTATTTT.

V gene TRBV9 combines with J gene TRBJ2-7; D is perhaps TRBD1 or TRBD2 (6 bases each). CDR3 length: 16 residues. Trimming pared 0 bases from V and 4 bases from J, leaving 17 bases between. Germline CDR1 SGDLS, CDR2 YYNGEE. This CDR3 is CASSVGGLASFYEQYF. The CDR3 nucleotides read TGTGCCAGCAGCGTAGGGGGGCTAGCGTCATTTTACGAGCAGTACTTC.

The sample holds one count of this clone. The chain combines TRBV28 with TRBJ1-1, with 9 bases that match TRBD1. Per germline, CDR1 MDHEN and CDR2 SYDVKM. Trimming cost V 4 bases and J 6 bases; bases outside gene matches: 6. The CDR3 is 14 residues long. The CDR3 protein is CASSSQGARAEAFF. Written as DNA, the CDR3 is TGTGCCAGCAGTTCACAGGGGGCGAGGGCTGAAGCTTTCTTT. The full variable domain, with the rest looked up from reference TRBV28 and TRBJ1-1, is DVKVTQSSRYLVKRTGEKVFLECVQDMDHENMFWYRQDPGLGLRLIYFSYDVKMKEKGDIPEGYSVSREKKERFSLILESASTNQTSMYLCASSSQGARAEAFFGQGTRLTVV.

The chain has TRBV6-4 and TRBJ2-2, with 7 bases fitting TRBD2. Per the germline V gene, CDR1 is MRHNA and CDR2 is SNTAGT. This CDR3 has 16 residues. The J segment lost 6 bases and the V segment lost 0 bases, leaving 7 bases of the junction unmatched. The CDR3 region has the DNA TGTGCCAGCAGTGACTCAGCTAGCGGATGGGCCGGGGAGCTGTTTTTT. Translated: CASSDSASGWAGELFF.